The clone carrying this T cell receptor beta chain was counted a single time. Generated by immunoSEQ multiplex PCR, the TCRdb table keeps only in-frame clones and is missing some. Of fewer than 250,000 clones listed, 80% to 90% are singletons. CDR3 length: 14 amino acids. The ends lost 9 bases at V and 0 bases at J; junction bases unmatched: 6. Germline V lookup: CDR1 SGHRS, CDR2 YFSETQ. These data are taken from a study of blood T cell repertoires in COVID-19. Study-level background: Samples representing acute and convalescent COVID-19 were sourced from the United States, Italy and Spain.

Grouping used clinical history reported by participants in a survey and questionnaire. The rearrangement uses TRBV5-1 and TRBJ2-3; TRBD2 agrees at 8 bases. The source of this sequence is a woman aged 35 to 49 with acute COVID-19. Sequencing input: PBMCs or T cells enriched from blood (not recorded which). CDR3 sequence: CATNPGGSTDTQYF. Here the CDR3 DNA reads TGCGCCACTAACCCGGGAGGGAGCACAGATACGCAGTATTTT.